A single sample is the source of the 15 T cell receptor beta chains below, sequenced in a study of shared clonotypes between healthy human individuals. Only in-frame clones appear in the TCRdb table, and some are missing; sequencing was by immunoSEQ multiplex PCR. The sample contains roughly 410,000 clones, about 96% of which appear only once. Specimen: memory CD8+ T cells sorted from blood. Sample subset: CD45RO+ cells pooled with CCR7-negative TemRA cells. These receptors were obtained from a man aged 25-45 years in good health.

The genes are TRBV7-3 and TRBJ2-2; 9 bases fit TRBD1. After removal of 2 bases from V and 1 base from J, the junction contained 2 bases not matched to a gene. Germline-derived CDR1 and CDR2 are SGHTA and FQGTGA. The length of the CDR3 is 16 residues. The CDR3 reads CASSLRGQGNTGELFF. CDR3 nucleotides: TGTGCCAGCAGCTTACGGGGACAGGGGAACACCGGGGAGCTGTTTTTT. The full variable domain, completed using reference TRBV7-3 and TRBJ2-2, is GAGVSQTPSNKVTEKGKYVELRCDPISGHTALYWYRQSLGQGPEFLIYFQGTGAADDSGLPNDRFFAVRPEGSVSTLKIQRTERGDSAVYLCASSLRGQGNTGELFFGEGSRLTVL.

V is TRBV5-4 and J is TRBJ2-5; D may correspond to TRBD1 or TRBD2 (5 bases each). Germline V gene sequence: CDR1 SGHNT, CDR2 YYREEE (reference sequence). V gave up 5 bases and J gave up 3 bases, with 11 bases separating them. The CDR3 contains 13 residues. The CDR3 spells CASSGTGKETQYF. The CDR3 nucleotides read TGTGCCAGCAGTGGGACGGGGAAAGAGACCCAGTACTTC.

This clone was counted a single time. The chain recombines TRBV4-1 with TRBJ2-4; D gene unclear. Germline assignment: CDR1 MGHRA and CDR2 YSYEKL. Deletions cut 2 bases from V and 6 bases from J, with 20 bases between. The CDR3 runs 17 residues. CDR3 DNA: TGCGCCAGCAGCCAATGGGTCCGAAAGGAGATGGGAAACATTCAGTACTTC. It translates to CASSQWVRKEMGNIQYF.

This sequence joins TRBV29-1 and TRBJ1-2; 7 bases are a match to TRBD1. The CDR3 length is 12 residues. Germline V gene lookup returns CDR1 SQVTM and CDR2 ANQGSEA. With 7 bases clipped from V and 5 bases from J, the junction kept 7 bases outside the gene matches. The CDR3 DNA reads as TGCAGCGCCGTAGACAGGGAATATGGCTACACCTTC. Its translation: CSAVDREYGYTF.

On this clone: Its ends do not fully match the called genes, so a read error is possible. V gene TRBV7-7 combines with J gene TRBJ1-1; D possibly corresponds to TRBD1 (5 bases). Germline CDR1 reads SSHAT; CDR2 reads FNYEAQ (reference sequence). The CDR3 has 15 residues. The CDR3 DNA follows: TGTGCTAGCAGCTCCCATGGACAAGGTAGAACTGAAGCTTTCTTT. It is translated as CASSSHGQGRTEAFF.

About this clone: Other DNA variants within this sample encode the same CDR3. The V call is TRBV5-1, the J call TRBJ2-1; 13 bases line up with TRBD2. V lost 4 bases, J lost 3 bases, and 1 base stayed unmatched. The CDR3 totals 15 residues. Germline CDR1 SGHRS, CDR2 YFSETQ. CDR3 sequence reads: CASSRTSGSYNEQFF. CDR3 DNA: TGCGCCAGCAGCAGGACTAGCGGGAGCTACAATGAGCAGTTCTTC.

This chain links TRBV25-1 with TRBJ2-3; 9 nucleotides align to TRBD2. The CDR3 is 14 residues long. Germline CDR1 and CDR2: MGHDK and SYGVNS. Trimming cost V 5 bases and J 0 bases; bases outside gene matches: 0. The CDR3 here is CASSTSGSTDTQYF. The CDR3 DNA reads TGTGCCAGCAGTACTAGCGGGAGCACAGATACGCAGTATTTT.

The chain recombines TRBV6-5 with TRBJ2-1, with a possible D match to TRBD2 (5 bases). This CDR3 contains 13 residues. V lost 5 bases and J 8 bases, leaving 13 bases between the germline ends. Germline CDR1 reads MNHEY; CDR2 reads SVGAGI. DNA for the CDR3: TGTGCCAGCAGTAGACGGGGTTACGATGAGCAGTTCTTC. It translates to CASSRRGYDEQFF.

As DNA, the CDR3 is TGCGCCAGCAGCTTGGGCCGGACGAGGGACGGGGAGCTGTTTTTT. Its translation is CASSLGRTRDGELFF. The chain carries TRBV5-1 and TRBJ2-2; D may be TRBD2 (5 bases). This CDR3 comprises 15 residues. From germline, CDR1 is SGHRS and CDR2 YFSETQ. Trimming left V 0 bases short and J 7 bases short, with 13 bases between.

This chain links TRBV16 with TRBJ1-5; D perhaps matches TRBD1 (5 bases). This CDR3 contains 16 residues. CDR1 and CDR2 from the germline V gene are KGHSY and FQNENV. V gave up 2 bases and J gave up 5 bases, with 16 bases separating them. CDR3 in DNA: TGTGCCAGCAGCCAAATCGGATCGGGGCTTTATCAGCCCCAGCATTTT. Its protein is CASSQIGSGLYQPQHF.

This chain uses TRBV13 with TRBJ2-7, with a possible D match to TRBD2 (5 bases). Per the germline V gene, CDR1 is PRHDT and CDR2 is FYEKMQ (reference sequence). With 0 bases removed from V and 0 bases from J, the gap between germline ends came to 12 bases. This CDR3 spans 16 amino acids. The CDR3 DNA reads TGTGCCAGCAGCTTAGGCCTAGCCTTAAACTCCTACGAGCAGTACTTC. Translation gives CASSLGLALNSYEQYF.

This sequence joins TRBV5-4 and TRBJ1-1, with 7 nucleotides matching TRBD1. Trimming removed 0 bases from V and 5 bases from J; junction bases left unmatched: 1. Germline CDR1 is SGHNT and CDR2 is YYREEE (reference sequence). The CDR3 runs 13 residues. CDR3: CASSLDRGTEAFF. The CDR3 bases are TGTGCCAGCAGCTTGGACAGGGGAACTGAAGCTTTCTTT.

Notes on this clone: The identical CDR3 is also encoded by other nucleotide sequences in the sample. The V call is TRBV6-5, the J call TRBJ2-3; 7 nucleotides agree with TRBD2. CDR1 and CDR2 (germline): MNHEY, SVGAGI. The CDR3 loop spans 12 amino acids. The V segment lost 4 bases and the J segment 5 bases; nucleotides outside the gene matches: 0. This CDR3 is CASSLAGDTQYF. For the CDR3, the DNA is TGTGCCAGCAGTTTAGCGGGAGATACGCAGTATTTT.

The chain recombines TRBV30 with TRBJ2-2; 13 bases are a match to TRBD2. CDR1 GTSNPN and CDR2 SVGIG come from the germline V gene (reference sequence). V gave up 2 bases and J gave up 4 bases; unmatched junction bases: 4. The CDR3 has 16 amino acids. In DNA form, the CDR3 reads TGTGCCTGGAGTAGACGGACTAGCGGGAGCACCGGGGAGCTGTTTTTT. Amino acids: CAWSRRTSGSTGELFF. The whole variable domain, remainder taken from reference TRBV30 and TRBJ2-2, is SQTIHQWPATLVQPVGSPLSLECTVEGTSNPNLYWYRQAAGRGLQLLFYSVGIGQISSEVPQNLSASRPQDRQFILSSKKLLLSDSGFYLCAWSRRTSGSTGELFFGEGSRLTVL.

This clone showed up just once. The chain uses TRBV7-2 and TRBJ1-2; TRBD1 matches at 8 bases. The germline V gene encodes CDR1 SGHTA and CDR2 FQGNSA. This CDR3 has 15 residues. V shed 4 bases and J 6 bases; nucleotides not matched to a gene: 10. Written as DNA, the CDR3 is TGTGCCAGCAGCTCCCCCCCGGCCAGGGGGCATGGCTACACCTTC. Translated: CASSSPPARGHGYTF.